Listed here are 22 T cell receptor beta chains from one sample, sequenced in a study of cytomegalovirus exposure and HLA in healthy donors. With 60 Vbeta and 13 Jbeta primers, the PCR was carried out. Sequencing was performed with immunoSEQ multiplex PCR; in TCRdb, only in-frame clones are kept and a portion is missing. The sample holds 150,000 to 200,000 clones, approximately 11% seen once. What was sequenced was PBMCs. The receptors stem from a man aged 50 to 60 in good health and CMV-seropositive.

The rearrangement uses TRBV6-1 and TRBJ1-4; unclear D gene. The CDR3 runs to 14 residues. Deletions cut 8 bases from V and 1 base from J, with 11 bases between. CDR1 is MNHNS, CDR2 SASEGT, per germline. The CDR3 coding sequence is TGTGCCAGCTGTGGGAGTAAAACTAATGAAAAACTGTTTTTT. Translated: CASCGSKTNEKLFF.

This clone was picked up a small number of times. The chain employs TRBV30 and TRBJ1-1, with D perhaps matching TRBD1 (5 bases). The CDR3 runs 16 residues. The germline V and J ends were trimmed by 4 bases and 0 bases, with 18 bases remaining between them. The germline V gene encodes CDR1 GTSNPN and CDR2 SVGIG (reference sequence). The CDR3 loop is CAWTWPGPGMNTEAFF. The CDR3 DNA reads TGTGCCTGGACATGGCCAGGGCCTGGCATGAACACTGAAGCTTTCTTT.

DNA of the CDR3: TGTGCCAGCAGCCTAGCCCTGGGTTCACCCCTCCACTTT. Translation gives CASSLALGSPLHF. V is TRBV6-5 and J is TRBJ1-6; D gene unclear. The CDR3 runs to 13 residues. CDR1 and CDR2 from the germline V gene are MNHEY and SVGAGI. Trimming took 6 bases from V and 9 from J, leaving 12 bases between them.

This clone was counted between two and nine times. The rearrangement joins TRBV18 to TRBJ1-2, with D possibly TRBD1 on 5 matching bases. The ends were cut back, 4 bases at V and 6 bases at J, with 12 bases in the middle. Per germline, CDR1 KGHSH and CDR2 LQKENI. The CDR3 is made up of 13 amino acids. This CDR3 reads CASSRGTGNGYTF. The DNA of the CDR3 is TGTGCCAGCTCACGCGGGACGGGGAATGGCTACACCTTC.

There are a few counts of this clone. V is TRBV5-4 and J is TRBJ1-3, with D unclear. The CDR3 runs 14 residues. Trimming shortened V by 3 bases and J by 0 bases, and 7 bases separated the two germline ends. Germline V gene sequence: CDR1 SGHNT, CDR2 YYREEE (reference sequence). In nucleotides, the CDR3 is TGTGCCAGCAGCTACGGCGGCTCTGGAAACACCATATATTTT. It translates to CASSYGGSGNTIYF.

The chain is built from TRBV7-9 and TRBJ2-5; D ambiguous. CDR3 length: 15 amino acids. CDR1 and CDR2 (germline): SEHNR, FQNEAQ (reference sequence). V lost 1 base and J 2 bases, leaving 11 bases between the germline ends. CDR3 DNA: TGTGCCAGCAGCTTAGGGTTTGCGGATCAAGAGACCCAGTACTTC. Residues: CASSLGFADQETQYF.

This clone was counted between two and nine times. Here the CDR3 reads CASGRTGDGYTF. DNA for the CDR3: TGTGCCAGCGGCCGGACAGGGGATGGCTACACCTTC. The chain carries TRBV6-6 and TRBJ1-2, with TRBD1 identical over 9 bases. The length of the CDR3 is 12 residues. Germline loops: CDR1 MNHNY, CDR2 SVGAGI (reference sequence). With 8 bases clipped from V and 6 bases from J, the junction kept 4 bases outside the gene matches.

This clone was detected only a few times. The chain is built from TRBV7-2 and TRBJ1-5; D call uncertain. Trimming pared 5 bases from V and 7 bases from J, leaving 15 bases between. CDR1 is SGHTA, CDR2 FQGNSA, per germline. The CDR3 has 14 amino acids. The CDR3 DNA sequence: TGTGCCAGCAGCCCGACCCCCAGCGACCAGCCCCAGCATTTT. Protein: CASSPTPSDQPQHF.

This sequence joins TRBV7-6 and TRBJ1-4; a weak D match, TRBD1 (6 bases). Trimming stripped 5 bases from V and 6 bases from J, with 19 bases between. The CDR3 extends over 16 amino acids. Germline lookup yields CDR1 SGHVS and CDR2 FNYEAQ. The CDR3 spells CASSRGGLGGDEKLFF. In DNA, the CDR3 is TGTGCCAGCAGCCGGGGGGGATTGGGGGGCGATGAAAAACTGTTTTTT.

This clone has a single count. For the CDR3, the DNA is TGTGCCAGCAGACTGGACAGCCGGCTCTATGGCTACACCTTC. Translation gives CASRLDSRLYGYTF. This rearrangement joins TRBV5-4 to TRBJ1-2, with a possible D match to TRBD1 (6 bases). CDR3 length equals 14 residues. V lost 5 bases to trimming and J lost 4 bases, with 15 bases between them. The germline V gene encodes CDR1 SGHNT and CDR2 YYREEE (reference sequence).

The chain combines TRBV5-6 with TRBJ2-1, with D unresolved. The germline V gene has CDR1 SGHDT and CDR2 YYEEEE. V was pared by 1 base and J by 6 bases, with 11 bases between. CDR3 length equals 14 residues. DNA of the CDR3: TGTGCCAGCAGCTTGCCGGGTCCCCTCAATGAGCAGTTCTTC. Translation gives CASSLPGPLNEQFF.

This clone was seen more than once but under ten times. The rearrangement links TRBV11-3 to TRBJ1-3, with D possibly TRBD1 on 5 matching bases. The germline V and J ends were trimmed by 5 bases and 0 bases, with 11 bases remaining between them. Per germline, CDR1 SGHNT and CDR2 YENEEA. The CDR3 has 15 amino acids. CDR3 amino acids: CASSRGHYSGNTIYF. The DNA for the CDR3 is TGTGCCAGCAGCCGAGGACATTACTCTGGAAACACCATATATTTT.

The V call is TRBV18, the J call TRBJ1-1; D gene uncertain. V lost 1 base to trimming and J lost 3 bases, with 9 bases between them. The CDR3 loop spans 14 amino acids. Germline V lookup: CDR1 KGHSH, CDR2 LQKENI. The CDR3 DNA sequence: TGTGCCAGCTCACCACGGAGCAAGCACACTGAAGCTTTCTTT. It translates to CASSPRSKHTEAFF.

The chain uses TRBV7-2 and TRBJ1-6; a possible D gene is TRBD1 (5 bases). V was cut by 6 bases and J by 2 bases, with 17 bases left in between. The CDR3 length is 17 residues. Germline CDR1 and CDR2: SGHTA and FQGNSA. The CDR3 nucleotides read TGTGCCAGCAGGGTGGGATTTGGGGCTACCTATAATTCACCCCTCCACTTT. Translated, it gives CASRVGFGATYNSPLHF.

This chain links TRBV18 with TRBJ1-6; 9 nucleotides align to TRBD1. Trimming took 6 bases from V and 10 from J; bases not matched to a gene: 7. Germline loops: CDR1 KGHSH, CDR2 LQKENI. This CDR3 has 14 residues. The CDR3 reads CASSRDRANSPLHF. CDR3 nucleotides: TGTGCCAGCTCCCGGGACAGGGCAAACTCACCCCTCCACTTT.

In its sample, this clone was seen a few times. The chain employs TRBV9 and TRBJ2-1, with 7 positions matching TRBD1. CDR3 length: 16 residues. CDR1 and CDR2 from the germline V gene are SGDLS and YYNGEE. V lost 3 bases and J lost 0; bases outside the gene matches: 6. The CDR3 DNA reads TGTGCCAGCAGCGCCCGGGACAGTTACTCCTACAATGAGCAGTTCTTC. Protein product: CASSARDSYSYNEQFF.

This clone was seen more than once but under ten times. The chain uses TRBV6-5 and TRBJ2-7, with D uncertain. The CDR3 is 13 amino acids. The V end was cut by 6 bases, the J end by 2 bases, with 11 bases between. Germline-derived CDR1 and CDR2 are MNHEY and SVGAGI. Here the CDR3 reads CASRQTGTYEQYF. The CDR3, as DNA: TGTGCCAGCAGGCAGACGGGTACCTACGAGCAGTACTTC.

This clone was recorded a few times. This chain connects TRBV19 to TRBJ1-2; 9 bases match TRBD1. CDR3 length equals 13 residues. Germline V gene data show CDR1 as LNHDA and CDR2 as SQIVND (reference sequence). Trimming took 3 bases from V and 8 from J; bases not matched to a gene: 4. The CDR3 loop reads CASSIGQGSGYTF. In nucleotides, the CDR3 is TGTGCCAGTAGTATTGGACAGGGGAGCGGCTACACCTTC.

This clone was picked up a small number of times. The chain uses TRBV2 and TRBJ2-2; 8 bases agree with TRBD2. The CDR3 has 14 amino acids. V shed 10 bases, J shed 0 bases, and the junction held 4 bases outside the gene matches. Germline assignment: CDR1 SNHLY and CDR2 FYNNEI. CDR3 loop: CANRLAPNTGELFF. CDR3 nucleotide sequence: TGTGCCAACCGACTAGCGCCGAACACCGGGGAGCTGTTTTTT.

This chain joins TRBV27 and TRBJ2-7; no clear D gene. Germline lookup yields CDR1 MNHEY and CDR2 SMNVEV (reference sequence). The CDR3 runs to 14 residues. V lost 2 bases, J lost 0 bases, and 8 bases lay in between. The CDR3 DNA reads TGTGCCAGCAGTTTAGGCGGCAGCTCCTACGAGCAGTACGTC. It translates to CASSLGGSSYEQYV.

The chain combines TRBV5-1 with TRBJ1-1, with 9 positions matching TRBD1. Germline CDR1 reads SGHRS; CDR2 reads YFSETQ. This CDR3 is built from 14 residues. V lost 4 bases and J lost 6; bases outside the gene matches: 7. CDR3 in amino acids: CASSPGTGRPEAFF. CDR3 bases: TGCGCCAGCAGCCCCGGGACAGGGAGGCCTGAAGCTTTCTTT.

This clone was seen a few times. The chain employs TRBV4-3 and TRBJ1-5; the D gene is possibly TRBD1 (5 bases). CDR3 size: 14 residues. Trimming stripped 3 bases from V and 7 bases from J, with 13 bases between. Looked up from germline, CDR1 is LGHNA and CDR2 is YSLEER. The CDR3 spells CASSHGQGRQPQHF. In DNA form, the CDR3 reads TGCGCCAGCAGCCATGGGCAGGGTAGGCAGCCCCAGCATTTT.